A selection of T cell receptor beta chains follows, all from one sample in a study of OX40 agonist ivuxolimab in advanced cancers. Data came from immunoSEQ multiplex PCR; TCRdb stores just in-frame clones and leaves some out. The table includes just over 14,000 clones, about 89% detected once. The sequenced sample was CD4+ or CD8+ T cells sorted from blood, obtained in a trial of the OX40 agonist ivuxolimab. These TCRs come from an adult with an advanced solid tumor such as melanoma, head and neck, liver or kidney cancer. Both conserved end residues are part of each CDR3. The D gene is left open where the match is weak. Clone size, where shown, is once, few, many, or a class for clones that have expanded.

CDR3nt,CDR3aa,v_gene,abundance,j_gene,d_gene
TGTGCCAGCAGTTTATGGGGTAATCAGCCCCAGCATTTT,CASSLWGNQPQHF,TRBV27,NA,TRBJ1-5,NA
TGTGCCAGCACGTACGGGACTAGCGACTACGAGCAGTACTTC,CASTYGTSDYEQYF,TRBV5-6,NA,TRBJ2-7,TRBD2
TGTGCCAGCAGTCCTCTAGCGGGAGGGCCCTACGAGCAGTACTTC,CASSPLAGGPYEQYF,TRBV28,NA,TRBJ2-7,TRBD2
TGTGCCAGCAGTTTATACGGGGGGCATACCGGGGAGCTGTTTTTT,CASSLYGGHTGELFF,TRBV27,few,TRBJ2-2,NA
TGTGCCAGCAAAGGGACAGATACGCAGTATTTT,CASKGTDTQYF,TRBV27,NA,TRBJ2-3,NA
TGTGCCAGCAGCTTGGGAGGGAGAAGTGAGCAGTTCTTC,CASSLGGRSEQFF,TRBV7-3,NA,TRBJ2-1,TRBD2
TGTGCCAGCAGCTTAACCCTCGGGGGCGACAAGCAGTACTTC,CASSLTLGGDKQYF,TRBV7-6,NA,TRBJ2-5,NA
TGTGCCACCAGCAGCAACTGGGACTATGGCTACACCTTC,CATSSNWDYGYTF,TRBV15,NA,TRBJ1-2,NA
TGTGCCAGCAGCTTAGAGGGCACCGGGGAGCTGTTTTTT,CASSLEGTGELFF,TRBV13,NA,TRBJ2-2,NA
TGTGCCAGTAGTGGGGTTCTACAGGGAAACTATGGCTACACCTTC,CASSGVLQGNYGYTF,TRBV19,NA,TRBJ1-2,NA
TGTGCCAGTAGTACCCTGGGACTAGGAGACCCCTACAATGAGCAGTTCTTC,CASSTLGLGDPYNEQFF,TRBV19,few,TRBJ2-1,TRBD2
TGTGCCAGCAGCTTAAGGTCAGACAATGAGCAGTTCTTC,CASSLRSDNEQFF,TRBV7-3,NA,TRBJ2-1,NA
TGCAGCGCCAGACGACAGAAGGACTCCTTGGACTATGGCTACACCTTC,CSARRQKDSLDYGYTF,TRBV29-1,NA,TRBJ1-2,NA
TGTGCCAGCAGAGCCTCCTACGAGCAGTACTTC,CASRASYEQYF,TRBV2,NA,TRBJ2-7,NA
TGCGCCAGCAGCTCGACAGGGAGGAACACCGGGGAGCTGTTTTTT,CASSSTGRNTGELFF,TRBV4-1,NA,TRBJ2-2,TRBD1
TGTGCCAGCAAACTACTAGAGTCAAGTGAGCAGTTCTTC,CASKLLESSEQFF,TRBV6-5,NA,TRBJ2-1,NA
TGTGCCAGCAGTGGAGACAGGACCGACGAGCAGTACTTC,CASSGDRTDEQYF,TRBV2,NA,TRBJ2-7,NA
TGTGCCAGCAGCTTTGGACAGGGTGGCTACACCTTC,CASSFGQGGYTF,TRBV5-6,NA,TRBJ1-2,TRBD1
TGTGCCAGCAGTGTACTAGCGGGAGAAGTAAATGAGCAGTTCTTC,CASSVLAGEVNEQFF,TRBV25-1,NA,TRBJ2-1,TRBD2
TGTGCCAGCAGCCAAGTCCCCGGGGTCACAGATACGCAGTATTTT,CASSQVPGVTDTQYF,TRBV14,NA,TRBJ2-3,NA
TGCGCCAGCAGTCCCAACCGACACGACAATCAGCCCCAGCATTTT,CASSPNRHDNQPQHF,TRBV23-1,NA,TRBJ1-5,NA
TGTGCCAGCAGTTTCCCCGGGACAGTCTGGTACGAGCAGTACTTC,CASSFPGTVWYEQYF,TRBV27,NA,TRBJ2-7,TRBD1
TGTGCCAGTAAAAGTGGGGCAGGGGGGACCGGGGAGCTGTTTTTT,CASKSGAGGTGELFF,TRBV19,NA,TRBJ2-2,NA
TGTGCCAGCAGTTACTCTCCAGGGGGCGCGGGCTATGGCTACACCTTC,CASSYSPGGAGYGYTF,TRBV6-6,NA,TRBJ1-2,TRBD1
TGTGCCAGTACCGCCGGACAGGGCCGGGAGACCCAGTACTTC,CASTAGQGRETQYF,TRBV19,once,TRBJ2-5,TRBD1
TGTGCCAGCAGCGTAGTCCTAGCGGGAGGATCTGAGCAGTTCTTC,CASSVVLAGGSEQFF,TRBV9,NA,TRBJ2-1,TRBD2
TGTGCCACCAGCAGAGATCGAGGGACACCGCTCTCCTACGAGCAGTACTTC,CATSRDRGTPLSYEQYF,TRBV15,NA,TRBJ2-7,NA
TGCGCCAGCAGCTTGGGGCTAGCGGGAGGCGAGCAGTACTTC,CASSLGLAGGEQYF,TRBV5-1,NA,TRBJ2-7,TRBD2
TGTGCCAGCAGCTTAGGGGTCTCTTCCTACGAGCAGTACTTC,CASSLGVSSYEQYF,TRBV11-2,once,TRBJ2-7,NA
TGTGCCTGGAGTGCCTCGACGGTTGGGGGTGAAGCTTTCTTT,CAWSASTVGGEAFF,TRBV30,NA,TRBJ1-1,NA
TGTGCCAGCAGCCAAGACTTAGCGGCTCAAGAGACCCAGTACTTC,CASSQDLAAQETQYF,TRBV14,NA,TRBJ2-5,NA
TGCGCCAGCAGCTTGGTAGGGGACAGGGATGTCGGGGAGCTGTTTTTT,CASSLVGDRDVGELFF,TRBV5-1,NA,TRBJ2-2,TRBD1
TGTGCCAGCAGTTTCAGGGGATTATGGGCTGAAGCTTTCTTT,CASSFRGLWAEAFF,TRBV27,NA,TRBJ1-1,NA
TGTGCCAGCAGCGCCCTTGACGGATACTATGGCTACACCTTC,CASSALDGYYGYTF,TRBV5-6,NA,TRBJ1-2,NA
TGTGCCAGCAGCCAAGACCCGGTCCTAGCGGGAGGGTTGAACGAGCAGTACTTC,CASSQDPVLAGGLNEQYF,TRBV4-2,NA,TRBJ2-7,TRBD2
TGTGCCAGCAGCAAAACAGGCCATGCCTTCAATGAGCAGTTCTTC,CASSKTGHAFNEQFF,TRBV27,NA,TRBJ2-1,NA
TGTGCCAGCAGTTTCCCAGGGGGTTACAATGAGCAGTTCTTC,CASSFPGGYNEQFF,TRBV28,NA,TRBJ2-1,TRBD1
TGTGCCAGCAGCGTGGGGGGCGGGCAAACCTACAATGAGCAGTTCTTC,CASSVGGGQTYNEQFF,TRBV9,NA,TRBJ2-1,NA
TGTGCCAGTAGTTCCGCGACAGGGGGCTCCTACGAGCAGTACTTC,CASSSATGGSYEQYF,TRBV19,NA,TRBJ2-7,TRBD1
TGTGCCAGCAGCCAGTTCCAGGAGAACACCGGGGAGCTGTTTTTT,CASSQFQENTGELFF,TRBV14,few,TRBJ2-2,NA
TGTGCCAGCAGCCGGACGGGGTACAATGAGCAGTTCTTC,CASSRTGYNEQFF,TRBV7-2,NA,TRBJ2-1,NA
TGCAGCGTTGTGTGGCTAGCGGCCTCCTACGAGCAGTACTTC,CSVVWLAASYEQYF,TRBV29-1,NA,TRBJ2-7,TRBD2
TGTGCCAGCAGTGTAGGCCCGGTGGAGCCCCAGCATTTT,CASSVGPVEPQHF,TRBV27,once,TRBJ1-5,NA
TGTGCCAGCAGCTTATTGAACCCATGGGGAGGTGTGTTCGGTGAGCAGTTCTTC,CASSLLNPWGGVFGEQFF,TRBV7-6,NA,TRBJ2-1,NA
TGTGCCAGCAGCCGTGGTGGGTCCGAGCAGTACTTC,CASSRGGSEQYF,TRBV7-9,NA,TRBJ2-7,NA
TGTGCCAGCAGTTGGGACAGAGACCTCGACAATGAGCAGTTCTTC,CASSWDRDLDNEQFF,TRBV28,NA,TRBJ2-1,TRBD1
TGTGCTAGCAGCTTAGAATGGGGACAGGAGGGGTACAATGAGCAGTTCTTC,CASSLEWGQEGYNEQFF,TRBV7-7,NA,TRBJ2-1,TRBD1
TGTGCCAGCAGCTACCCAGCGGGAGTGGGGCGCGGCGAGCAGTACTTC,CASSYPAGVGRGEQYF,TRBV7-2,NA,TRBJ2-7,TRBD2
TGTGCCAGCAGTACAGGAGACACCAATCAGCCCCAGCATTTT,CASSTGDTNQPQHF,TRBV2,NA,TRBJ1-5,NA